This TCR beta chain derives from a study of siplizumab effects on memory and regulatory T cells. Study-wide findings and caveats: Among sequences traceable to unstimulated CD4+ memory cells, alloreactive ones were significantly reduced by siplizumab. Relative to controls at roughly 28%, mappable alloreactive CD4+ clones exhibited a mean Treg-derived proportion of approximately 68% with siplizumab. Suppressive capability of dividing Tregs from siplizumab cultures went unverified.

On this clone: The antigen is unknown.

TCRdb keeps only in-frame clones here, not all; method: immunoSEQ multiplex PCR. The sample has some 73,000 clones; 90% to 95% are singletons. The sample consisted of CD8+ T cells sorted from blood. The clonotype originates from a human donor in good health.

This CDR3 is CASSPTGVQQFF. CDR3 coding DNA: TGTGCCAGTAGTCCGACAGGGGTGCAACAGTTCTTC. The chain recombines TRBV19 with TRBJ2-1; 8 bases line up with TRBD1. Germline V gene lookup returns CDR1 LNHDA and CDR2 SQIVND (reference sequence). V lost 5 bases and J lost 13; bases outside the gene matches: 7. CDR3 length: 12 amino acids.